This T cell receptor (beta chain) came from a study of identical twins. The V gene end was trimmed by 6 bases and the J gene end by 2 bases; junction bases not matched to a gene: 4. CDR3 length equals 17 residues. Germline values: CDR1 SNHLY, CDR2 FYNNEI. TCRdb used MiXCR to reprocess the 5' RACE reads, holding one entry per CDR3 protein. Altogether 750,000 to 950,000 distinct CDR3 sequences are present, 10% to 15% being singletons, with the ten largest covering 1.5% to 2%. These sequences were also reported in another study, on yellow fever vaccine responses in identical twins.

This clonotype was sampled from a young woman in good health. Input material: PBMCs. The chain uses TRBV2 and TRBJ2-1, with 16 positions matching TRBD2. CDR3 in amino acids: CASRGTSGRAAYNEQFF. CDR3 coding DNA: TGTGCCAGCAGGGGGACTAGCGGGAGGGCGGCCTACAATGAGCAGTTCTTC. The variable domain in full, completed from reference TRBV2 and TRBJ2-1, reads EPEVTQTPSHQVTQMGQEVILRCVPISNHLYFYWYRQILGQKVEFLVSFYNNEISEKSEIFDDQFSVERPDGSNFTLKIRSTKLEDSAMYFCASRGTSGRAAYNEQFFGPGTRLTVL.